The source of this TCR beta chain is a study of regulatory T cells in long-lasting Graves disease. This clonotype was observed a few times. The time point is: persistent/refractory GD, antithyroid drugs over 5 years with positive TRAb. Scientists built the TCR library using RNA that was extracted from PBMCs. In building TCR beta libraries, iRepertoire HTBI primers were used together with Arm-PCR of CDR3 regions. One entry per CDR3 protein results from TCRdb running MiXCR on the multiplex PCR reads. The sample has 700,000 or so distinct CDR3 sequences, about 32% seen once. The sequences come from peripheral blood mononuclear cells (PBMCs), collected when the disease was refractory, from a patient treated with antithyroid drugs. This sequence originates from a female donor with Graves disease.

CDR3 amino acids: CASSIRARDTDQPQHF. CDR3 nucleotides: TGTGCCAGCAGCATTAGGGCCCGGGACACCGATCAGCCCCAGCATTTT. The genes are TRBV11-2 and TRBJ1-5, with TRBD1 as a possible D gene (6 bases). Trimming removed 5 bases at V and 5 bases at J, with 19 bases between. This CDR3 has 16 residues. Germline V gene lookup returns CDR1 SGHAT and CDR2 FQNNGV.